The 29 T cell receptor beta chains below all came from one sample that was sequenced in a study of regulatory T cells in long-lasting Graves disease. Both iRepertoire HTBI primers and Arm-PCR of CDR3 regions were used to build the TCR beta libraries. TCRdb passed the multiplex PCR reads through MiXCR, listing each CDR3 protein once. The sample has hundreds of thousands of distinct CDR3 sequences, around an eighth seen once; the top ten hold roughly 10%. Noted time point: newly diagnosed GD, antithyroid drugs for less than 3 months. RNA extracted from PBMCs served as the sequencing template. The data also belong to a second study, concerning T cells in Graves' hyperthyroidism and ophthalmopathy.

The specimen comprised peripheral blood mononuclear cells (PBMCs), sampled at new diagnosis, from a patient treated with antithyroid drugs. Receptor source: a man aged 30 to 39 with Graves disease.

This clonotype was seen at least ten times. J is TRBJ1-2 and V is TRBV24-1, with D unclear. CDR3 size: 11 residues. Germline lookup yields CDR1 KGHDR and CDR2 SFDVKD. Trimming removed 5 bases from V and 5 bases from J, with 5 bases in between. DNA of the CDR3: TGTGCCACCAGTGGGTCGTATGGCTACACCTTC. Protein product: CATSGSYGYTF.

In its sample, this clonotype was seen many times. The gene calls are TRBV20-1 and TRBJ1-1; D ambiguous. The germline V gene encodes CDR1 DFQATT and CDR2 SNEGSKA (reference sequence). The CDR3 has 13 residues. Trimming took off 3 bases at V and 0 bases at J, with 8 bases between the two ends. CDR3 sequence (DNA): TGCAGTGCTAGGCACCGATTGAACACTGAAGCTTTCTTT. It specifies CSARHRLNTEAFF.

In its sample, this clonotype was seen a few times. The J gene is TRBJ1-5, the V gene TRBV19, with D perhaps TRBD1 (6 bases). Germline lookup yields CDR1 LNHDA and CDR2 SQIVND (reference sequence). The V gene lost 0 bases and the J gene lost 6 bases, with 12 bases spanning the gap. The CDR3 loop spans 15 amino acids. The chain's CDR3 is CASSIEEGGGQPQHF. The CDR3, as DNA: TGTGCCAGTAGTATAGAAGAAGGGGGAGGTCAGCCCCAGCATTTT.

Ten or more counts support this clonotype. The chain employs TRBV20-1 and TRBJ2-7; 8 bases match TRBD2. There are 13 residues in the CDR3. J was trimmed by 4 bases and V by 5 bases; bases with no gene match: 7. The germline V gene has CDR1 DFQATT and CDR2 SNEGSKA (reference sequence). CDR3 residues: CSAEPGLGYEQYF. The CDR3 DNA sequence: TGCAGTGCTGAGCCGGGACTAGGTTACGAGCAGTACTTC.

This clonotype appeared a few times. This sequence joins TRBV19 and TRBJ1-5; 7 bases are shared with TRBD1. V lost 3 bases to trimming and J lost 3 bases; unmatched junction nucleotides: 17. This CDR3 has 19 amino acids. Per the germline V gene, CDR1 is LNHDA and CDR2 is SQIVND (reference sequence). The CDR3 DNA sequence: TGTGCCAGTAGTATCCCCGTCCTAGACAGGGTTAGAGACAATCAGCCCCAGCATTTT. Translation gives CASSIPVLDRVRDNQPQHF.

This clonotype was detected only a few times. The chain links TRBV4-1 to TRBJ2-5, with unresolved D. The V gene lost 0 bases and the J gene lost 4 bases, with 6 bases spanning the gap. Germline CDR1 and CDR2: MGHRA and YSYEKL. There are 13 residues in the CDR3. The CDR3 here is CASSQDPRETQYF. The CDR3, as DNA: TGCGCCAGCAGCCAAGATCCTCGAGAGACCCAGTACTTC.

CDR3 residues: CSVGPGTFTGELFF. DNA of the CDR3: TGCAGCGTGGGACCGGGAACCTTCACCGGGGAGCTGTTTTTT. V and J are TRBV29-1 and TRBJ2-2, with D perhaps TRBD1 or TRBD2 (5 bases each). Germline CDR1 and CDR2: SQVTM and ANQGSEA. This CDR3 spans 14 amino acids. Trimming left V 6 bases short and J 4 bases short, with 15 bases between.

This clonotype showed up just a few times. The chain is built from TRBV30 and TRBJ1-2; no clear D gene. Germline lookup yields CDR1 GTSNPN and CDR2 SVGIG (reference sequence). The CDR3 totals 12 residues. V was pared by 4 bases and J by 3 bases, with 9 bases between. CDR3 protein: CAWKEWYYGYTF. Written as DNA, the CDR3 is TGTGCCTGGAAAGAGTGGTACTATGGCTACACCTTC.

This clonotype came up many times. The rearrangement links TRBV28 to TRBJ1-5; D not certain. V was cut by 10 bases and J by 0 bases, with 10 bases left in between. CDR3 length equals 13 residues. CDR1 is MDHEN and CDR2 is SYDVKM in the germline V gene. The CDR3 loop is CATETASNQPQHF. The CDR3 nucleotides read TGTGCCACCGAGACCGCTAGCAATCAGCCCCAGCATTTT.

Ten or more counts support this clonotype. V usage is TRBV29-1 and J usage is TRBJ1-1; no clear D gene. CDR3 length equals 12 residues. In germline, CDR1 is SQVTM, CDR2 ANQGSEA. V was pared by 7 bases and J by 4 bases, with 13 bases between. This chain's CDR3 is CSAERVGTEAFF. DNA of the CDR3: TGCAGCGCCGAGAGGGTGGGCACTGAAGCTTTCTTT.

In this sample, this clonotype turned up many times. The chain links TRBV20-1 to TRBJ1-1; D unclear. There are 13 residues in the CDR3. Germline CDR1 DFQATT, CDR2 SNEGSKA (reference sequence). V lost 3 bases and J lost 1, with 9 bases in between. As DNA, the CDR3 is TGCAGTGCTAGCGCCCCGCCGAACACTGAAGCTTTCTTT. Its translation: CSASAPPNTEAFF.

This clonotype has more than one count but fewer than ten. This chain links TRBV29-1 with TRBJ2-2; D call uncertain. The CDR3 runs to 15 residues. Per the germline V gene, CDR1 is SQVTM and CDR2 is ANQGSEA. Between the trimmed V and J ends, which lost 0 bases and 6 bases, there was a span of 14 bases. The DNA for the CDR3 is TGCAGCGTTGAAGATGATGACGGATTCGCCGGGGAGCTGTTTTTT. It is translated as CSVEDDDGFAGELFF.

Ten or more counts support this clonotype. This chain links TRBV11-3 with TRBJ2-1; D possibly corresponds to TRBD1 (7 bases). Trimming shortened V by 5 bases and J by 7 bases, and 21 bases separated the two germline ends. Germline loops: CDR1 SGHNT, CDR2 YENEEA. The CDR3 loop spans 16 amino acids. CDR3 nucleotides: TGTGCCAGCAGCCTCTCCCGACAGGGAGGTAGGAATGAGCAGTTCTTC. Translating it yields CASSLSRQGGRNEQFF.

The chain has TRBV5-6 and TRBJ2-1, with 12 bases identical to TRBD2. Germline V lookup: CDR1 SGHDT, CDR2 YYEEEE. This CDR3 has 16 amino acids. Trimming at V came to 2 bases and at J to 9 bases, leaving 9 bases not matched to a gene. The CDR3, as DNA: TGTGCCAGCAGCTTCTCACTAGCGGGAGGTCCCGTTGAGCAGTTCTTC. Protein: CASSFSLAGGPVEQFF.

The V and J genes are TRBV9 and TRBJ1-4; the D gene is possibly TRBD1 (6 bases). Trimming stripped 3 bases from V and 4 bases from J, with 22 bases between. Germline V CDR1 and CDR2: SGDLS, YYNGEE. The CDR3 runs 18 residues. The CDR3 here is CASSGGGDPTSFNEKLFF. CDR3 bases: TGTGCCAGCAGCGGAGGGGGAGACCCAACCTCGTTTAATGAAAAACTGTTTTTT.

V and J are TRBV15 and TRBJ2-3; possible D gene TRBD2, 5 bases. Per the germline V gene, CDR1 is LNHNV and CDR2 is YYDKDF (reference sequence). CDR3 size: 15 residues. The V end was cut by 0 bases, the J end by 5 bases, with 12 bases between. CDR3 DNA: TGTGCCACCAGCAGAGAGGAAGAGGGAGTAGATACGCAGTATTTT. Amino acids: CATSREEEGVDTQYF.

This clonotype was counted ten times or more. This chain joins TRBV7-3 and TRBJ1-1; D is perhaps TRBD1 (5 bases). The CDR3 has 14 amino acids. With 0 bases removed from V and 6 bases from J, the gap between germline ends came to 11 bases. CDR1 and CDR2 (germline): SGHTA, FQGTGA. The CDR3 bases are TGTGCCAGCAGCTTAACGTTTGGGGGGGCTGAAGCTTTCTTT. As protein: CASSLTFGGAEAFF.

In the case of this clonotype: Given a much more abundant clone one base away, this may be a read error. The rearrangement links TRBV6-1 to TRBJ2-1; the match to TRBD1 covers 8 bases. V trimming: 8 bases; J trimming: 7 bases; junction bases outside the gene matches: 7. The CDR3 length is 13 residues. The germline V gene has CDR1 MNHNS and CDR2 SASEGT. CDR3 sequence: CASGTGAGNEQFF. The CDR3 DNA reads TGTGCCAGCGGGACAGGTGCGGGGAATGAGCAGTTCTTC.

V usage is TRBV24-1 and J usage is TRBJ1-1, with D perhaps TRBD1 (6 bases). V shed 5 bases and J shed 7 bases, with 10 bases lying between them. Germline CDR1 KGHDR, CDR2 SFDVKD. This CDR3 contains 12 residues. The CDR3 region has the DNA TGTGCCACCAGTGCTACCAGGGGTGAAGCTTTCTTT. Residues: CATSATRGEAFF.

This clonotype was detected many times. The CDR3 nucleotides read TGTGCCAGCAGTGAGATTAGCGGGAGTCCAGATACGCAGTATTTT. It is translated as CASSEISGSPDTQYF. The chain carries TRBV2 and TRBJ2-3; TRBD2 matches at 9 bases. Trimming at V came to 3 bases and at J to 4 bases, leaving 5 bases not matched to a gene. Per the germline V gene, CDR1 is SNHLY and CDR2 is FYNNEI. The CDR3 contains 15 residues. Full variable domain (outside the CDR3, taken from reference TRBV2 and TRBJ2-3): EPEVTQTPSHQVTQMGQEVILRCVPISNHLYFYWYRQILGQKVEFLVSFYNNEISEKSEIFDDQFSVERPDGSNFTLKIRSTKLEDSAMYFCASSEISGSPDTQYFGPGTRLTVL.

This clonotype was detected ten times or more. The rearrangement links TRBV24-1 to TRBJ2-1; 7 bases agree with TRBD1. V lost 9 bases, J lost 0 bases, and 1 base stayed unmatched. In germline, CDR1 is KGHDR, CDR2 SFDVKD. This CDR3 is built from 13 residues. Here the CDR3 reads CATGTASYNEQFF. For the CDR3, the DNA is TGTGCCACCGGGACAGCCTCCTACAATGAGCAGTTCTTC.

This clonotype was observed at least ten times. The genes are TRBV20-1 and TRBJ2-5, with 9 bases lining up with TRBD2. The CDR3 is 14 amino acids. The germline V gene has CDR1 DFQATT and CDR2 SNEGSKA (reference sequence). V dropped 0 bases and J dropped 2; count of bases not matched to a gene: 1. DNA for the CDR3: TGCAGTGCTAGAGATCTAGCGGGACAAGAGACCCAGTACTTC. Its protein product is CSARDLAGQETQYF.

V is TRBV15 and J is TRBJ2-7; perhaps D is TRBD1 or TRBD2 (5 bases each). Germline loops: CDR1 LNHNV, CDR2 YYDKDF (reference sequence). The CDR3 contains 15 residues. V gave up 0 bases and J gave up 0 bases, with 9 bases separating them. For the CDR3, the DNA is TGTGCCACCAGCAGAGAAGGGACCCACTCCTACGAGCAGTACTTC. This gives the protein CATSREGTHSYEQYF.

The chain recombines TRBV7-9 with TRBJ1-2; no clear D gene. Germline V CDR1 and CDR2: SEHNR, FQNEAQ (reference sequence). V was trimmed by 5 bases and J by 0 bases, leaving 10 bases between them. This CDR3 has 14 amino acids. The CDR3 loop reads CASSPAGANYGYTF. The CDR3 DNA sequence: TGTGCCAGCAGCCCCGCGGGCGCTAACTATGGCTACACCTTC.

This clonotype was found many times. This chain joins TRBV20-1 and TRBJ2-1; 7 bases agree with TRBD2. The CDR3 totals 16 residues. The germline CDR1 and CDR2 sequences are DFQATT and SNEGSKA (reference sequence). The V segment lost 6 bases and the J segment 4 bases; nucleotides outside the gene matches: 15. The CDR3 bases are TGCAGTGCCCACTCCCTCACTAGCGCGTCATACAATGAGCAGTTCTTC. This translates into CSAHSLTSASYNEQFF.

This clonotype was observed many times. V gene TRBV10-3 combines with J gene TRBJ2-1; D may be TRBD1 (5 bases). V lost 10 bases and J 5 bases, leaving 12 bases between the germline ends. CDR3 size: 12 residues. In germline, CDR1 is ENHRY, CDR2 SYGVKD. The CDR3, as DNA: TGTGCCAGCAGGGAACCGAACAATGAGCAGTTCTTC. Translation: CASREPNNEQFF.

This clonotype was detected many times. This sequence joins TRBV29-1 and TRBJ1-2, with unresolved D. V was trimmed by 5 bases and J by 5 bases, leaving 9 bases between them. This CDR3 has 11 residues. Germline lookup yields CDR1 SQVTM and CDR2 ANQGSEA. CDR3 in amino acids: CSVQESYGYTF. Here the CDR3 DNA reads TGCAGCGTTCAGGAGTCGTATGGCTACACCTTC.

This clonotype was recorded at least ten times. This rearrangement joins TRBV28 to TRBJ2-3; weak D call: TRBD1 (6 bases). Germline CDR1 reads MDHEN; CDR2 reads SYDVKM. Trimming removed 8 bases from V and 2 bases from J, with 14 bases in between. The CDR3 covers 14 residues. As DNA, the CDR3 is TGTGCCAGCTGGGACACTAGATCCACAGATACGCAGTATTTT. Its translation: CASWDTRSTDTQYF.

This clonotype was seen many times. The chain uses TRBV12-3 or TRBV12-4 and TRBJ2-1; D not resolved. V shed 10 bases and J shed 2 bases, with 12 bases lying between them. The CDR3 sequence is 13 residues long. CDR3: CATRHVPYNEQFF. DNA for the CDR3: TGTGCCACGCGACATGTCCCCTACAATGAGCAGTTCTTC.